This T cell receptor beta chain originates from a study of cytomegalovirus exposure and HLA in healthy donors. Of note for this clone: Its specificity is unknown.

Study outcomes and limitations: The classifier, whose performance was assessed in both the original and validation cohorts, reportedly diagnosed cytomegalovirus status with high specificity and sensitivity.

The PCR contained 60 Vbeta and 13 Jbeta primers. The repertoire was sequenced with immunoSEQ multiplex PCR; TCRdb's copy has only in-frame clones and lacks some. This repertoire shows some 190,000 clones, 75% to 80% found once; its top ten account for over 12%. CDR1 is MGHDK, CDR2 SYGVNS, per germline. The CDR3 is made up of 15 amino acids. V dropped 3 bases and J dropped 3; count of bases not matched to a gene: 4. Sequences were obtained from PBMCs. The chain joins TRBV25-1 to TRBJ1-4; 7 positions agree with TRBD1. The source of this sequence is a young woman in good health and CMV-seropositive. The CDR3: CASSDRQGPNEKLFF. CDR3 DNA: TGTGCCAGCAGTGATCGACAGGGCCCTAATGAAAAACTGTTTTTT. Full variable domain (remainder filled in from reference TRBV25-1 and TRBJ1-4): EADIYQTPRYLVIGTGKKITLECSQTMGHDKMYWYQQDPGMELHLIHYSYGVNSTEKGDLSSESTVSRIRTEHFPLTLESARPSHTSQYLCASSDRQGPNEKLFFGSGTQLSVL.